This T cell receptor beta chain comes out of a study of cytomegalovirus exposure and HLA in healthy donors (dated by TCRdb to 2017 to 2019). Concerning the study at large: An earlier analysis of some 500 of the donors reported roughly 300 Gb of sequence data and approximately 110 million unique TCR beta sequences from some 180 million T cells. To predict cytomegalovirus infection status, the study brought together high-throughput TCR immunosequencing, statistical association of individual TCRs with disease status, and machine learning. Of the roughly 400 genotyped donors, over 70% fell in the genetic ancestry cluster associated with self-reported Caucasian donors. In an earlier analysis of over 550 of the donors, high-throughput TCR beta sequencing was used to judge whether each TCR beta V gene segment behaved as functional or pseudogenic. All discovery cohort repertoires had been generated using a single sequencing platform. On average, roughly 240,000 unique TCR beta nucleotide sequences were sequenced per donor among fewer than 500 genotyped donors of the cohort, with 15% to 20% of those sequences being non-productive. Donor age, sex, ethnicity and CMV serostatus were compiled together with the repertoire data. In a later analysis, previously published TCR beta repertoires from 500 to 750 donors were re-analyzed and high-resolution HLA genotyping was added so that TCR occurrence patterns could be studied. The study aimed to test whether cataloging public T cell receptors could reveal signatures of past pathogen exposure. An early release covering just under 650 HLA-typed donors comprised 250 to 350 gigabases of sequencing data and around 80 million unique TCR sequences. Rather than using new phenotypic data, the later analysis identified candidate immune exposures from TCR beta sequences and from how often those sequences occurred across donors. Typing coverage differed by locus: A, B, C, DRB1 and DQB1 were typed in about 620-640 donors, DQA1 in about 500, DPA1 in 600 to 610, and DPB1 in around 490. Using immunosequencing, the study profiled T cell repertoires from around 670 subjects and related those repertoires to cytomegalovirus serostatus. Class I and class II HLA loci were covered by the typing at four-digit resolution. Besides the first cohort of some 670 subjects, a separate validation cohort made up of 120 different subjects was used. About 5 DR-DQ haplotypes were handled as single units for association and clustering, since linkage in the cohort was strong. A later genetic analysis took genome-wide SNP genotypes for about three fifths of the 666 donors and used that subset as a discovery cohort. Study-level results and caveats: The only immune exposure information available for the cohort was CMV serostatus. In a later analysis, HLA-associated TCR beta chains were found to be more clonally expanded and to have lower generation probabilities than equally common non-associated chains. A total of 150 to 200 TCR beta chains were listed by the study as associated with cytomegalovirus. In vitro tests confirmed that a few of the cytomegalovirus-associated TCR beta chains recognize cytomegalovirus antigens. An association between a missense DCLRE1C variant and V-gene and J-gene trimming of TCR beta chains was found in a later genetic analysis and replicated in an independent cohort. A later analysis reported that several top co-occurrence clusters appeared linked to parvovirus B19, influenza, CMV and Epstein-Barr virus. When HLA alleles, especially DR and DQ, strongly co-occurred, TCR associations were difficult to assign to individual alleles. Compared with the approximately 670-donor mean, donors in an Asian-associated ancestry cluster had fewer N-insertions in productive TCRs, according to a later genetic analysis. An earlier analysis of around 600 of the donors showed that most TCR beta V segments appeared in productive rearrangements either about 87% or about 30% of the time, which broadly matched IMGT annotations. While some public TCRs were present in many individuals, most TCR sequences turned up only very rarely across donors. In both the original and validation cohorts, the classifier was reported to diagnose cytomegalovirus status with high specificity and sensitivity. Because HLA typing was unavailable for some donors at each locus, only the typed subset was used in association tests. At a false discovery rate of 0.05, a later analysis linked some 17,000 TCR beta sequences to specific HLA alleles. Linkage disequilibrium might explain the correlated functional status among segregating V segments, but an unknown experimental factor could not be excluded. Some 15 rarely observed V segments, including chromosome 9 orphons, were excluded from the earlier analysis of some 590 of the donors because counts were too low. The sequencing pipeline was judged likely to have produced a cluster of highly shared sequence variants as a technical artifact. A further reported finding was that TCR beta sequences accurately predicted the HLA-A and HLA-B alleles for most subjects in the first cohort. In a later analysis, TCR association rates were found to vary across HLA loci, with the most associated TCRs seen for DRB1 alleles and the fewest for HLA-C alleles. The authors suggested that the approach could potentially be generalized to other disease states and immunological phenotypes. In this cohort, only TCR beta chains were sequenced, and detectable features were limited by the absence of alpha or paired-chain data. The 87-base-pair reads could not distinguish some IMGT-functional V segments, including TRBV6-2 and TRBV6-3, so those segments were excluded. A later analysis found that most CMV-associated TCR beta chains appeared HLA-restricted, with HLA associations seemingly driven largely by CMV exposure. The presence/absence analyses assumed that sequencing depth was roughly uniform across donors, and that assumption may not be true.

Receptors were amplified or captured by the immunoSEQ multiplex PCR assay. For the multiplex PCR, a mixture combining 60 forward primers for TCR Vbeta segments and 13 reverse primers for TCR Jbeta segments was used. The CDR3 region of rearranged TCR beta genes was amplified from genomic DNA with a multiplex PCR assay. On the Illumina HiSeq System, the amplified TCR beta libraries were sequenced as 87-base-pair reads. On the study's bioinformatics: A later analysis counted about 76 million unique TCR beta chains across the roughly 700 repertoires, and 10 million to 11 million of these chains were shared by at least two donors. To remove PCR and sequencing errors, raw reads were error-corrected and collapsed into unique sequences using a nearest-neighbor algorithm that merged closely related sequences. To assign V, D and J gene segments, CDR3 sequences were aligned to IMGT reference sequences. Each retained sequence needed at least a six-nucleotide match to both a V gene segment and a J gene segment. Rearrangements were classified as productive when the CDR3 lacked stop codons and remained in frame with V and J, and all other rearrangements were classified as non-productive. CDR3 was defined according to IMGT convention as the region running from the second conserved V-encoded cysteine to the conserved J-encoded phenylalanine. The earlier analysis of about 590 of the donors excluded sequences that lacked an unambiguous match to a single V gene segment. In an earlier analysis of several hundred of the donors, V segments were called functional above 56.7% productive rearrangements and were called segregating when the between-donor standard deviation exceeded 5%. A statistical classification framework was developed to diagnose cytomegalovirus status using the catalog of TCR beta chain sequences. V and J gene assignment, in a later analysis, came from comparing TCR nucleotide sequences with IMGT/GENE-DB human TR gene sequences. The TCRdist pipeline was used in a later analysis to assign CDR3 sequences and most-parsimonious VDJ recombination scenarios. In a later analysis, each TCR beta chain was defined by its CDR3 amino acid sequence together with its V-gene family, and reads lacking a unique V-gene family were excluded. As a way to deal with suspected cross-contamination and a sequencing artifact, a later analysis dropped 500 to 700 nucleotide sequences that were highly shared and had low generation probability. In a later analysis, a clonal expansion index was calculated for each public chain from normalized within-repertoire ranks of inferred template counts. In a later analysis, generation probabilities were computed with a VDJ recombination model fitted to out-of-frame rearrangements, and the resulting probabilities were checked against IGoR. A later analysis scored TCR-TCR, TCR-HLA and TCR-CMV co-occurrence with hypergeometric tests, applying a repertoire-size bias correction to TCR pairs. False discovery rates were estimated in a later analysis by permuting HLA or CMV assignments 20 times. In a later analysis, co-occurring TCRs were grouped using DBSCAN, and TCRdist sequence similarity was added for clustering within HLA-allele-positive subsets. For co-occurrence clustering, repertoires with fewer than 30,000 or more than 120,000 public chains were excluded, along with roughly 5 repertoires with anomalous nucleotide sharing. TCRdb's version of the immuneACCESS table is confined to in-frame rearrangements and falls short of the full clone set. An unresolved V gene accounts for under half of the shortfall where checked; the remainder is of unknown origin. The V and J calls and clone size were taken over from that table, and D and trimming were inferred from the DNA. In all, the sample holds 100,000 or so clones, and around 75% of those were seen once. Of the sample, around 5% falls within the top ten clones.

In the case of this clone: There is no known antigen for this receptor. Base qualities are not provided; no much larger clone lies one nucleotide away.

Trimming at the junction amounts to 2 bases on V and 2 bases on J, and the germline ends lie 13 bases apart. Taken from cysteine to phenylalanine, the CDR3 has 16 residues. The read is trimmed to its CDR3 DNA, 48 bases read in frame from base 1. CDR1 and CDR2, per the germline V gene, are MNHNS and SASEGT. The cohort consisted of 666 healthy bone marrow donors. At the time of sampling, all cohort members were nominally healthy, though unrecorded immune exposures were likely present. The donor tested CMV seropositive, placing the donor among the roughly 300 seropositive members of the cohort. Every donor gave a peripheral blood sample, and the peripheral blood mononuclear cells from that sample were used for TCR beta sequencing. The Qiagen DNeasy Blood Extraction Kit was used to extract genomic DNA from the blood cell samples.

Sample: PBMCs. In this chain, TRBV6-1 is recombined with TRBJ2-1, with a weak D call of TRBD1 (6 bases match). The receptor's source is a woman aged 18-29 years in good health and CMV-seropositive. The DNA reads TGTGCCAGCAGTGAACCCAACAGGGCCCCCTACAATGAGCAGTTCTTC. It encodes CASSEPNRAPYNEQFF.